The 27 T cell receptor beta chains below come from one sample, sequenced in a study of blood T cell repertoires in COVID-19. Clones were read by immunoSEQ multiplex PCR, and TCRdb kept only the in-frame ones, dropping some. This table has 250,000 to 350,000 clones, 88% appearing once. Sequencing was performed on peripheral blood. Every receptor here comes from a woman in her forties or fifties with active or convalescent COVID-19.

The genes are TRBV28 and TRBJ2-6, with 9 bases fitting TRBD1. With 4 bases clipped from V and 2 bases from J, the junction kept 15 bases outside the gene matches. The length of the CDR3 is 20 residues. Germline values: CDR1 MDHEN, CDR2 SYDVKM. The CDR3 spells CASSSTVPGQGSAGANVLTF. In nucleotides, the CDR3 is TGTGCCAGCAGTTCCACAGTCCCGGGACAGGGCTCGGCTGGGGCCAACGTCCTGACTTTC.

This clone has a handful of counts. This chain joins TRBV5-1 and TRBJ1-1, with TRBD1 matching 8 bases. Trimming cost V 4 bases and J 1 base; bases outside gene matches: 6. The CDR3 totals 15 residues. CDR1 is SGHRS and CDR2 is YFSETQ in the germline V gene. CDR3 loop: CASSPPGTGNTEAFF. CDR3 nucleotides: TGCGCCAGCAGCCCCCCCGGGACAGGGAACACTGAAGCTTTCTTT.

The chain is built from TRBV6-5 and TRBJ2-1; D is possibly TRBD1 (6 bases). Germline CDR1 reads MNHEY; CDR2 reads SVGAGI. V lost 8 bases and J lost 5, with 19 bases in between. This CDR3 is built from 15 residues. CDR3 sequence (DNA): TGTGCCAGCTGGCCGGACAGATGGGGTAACAATGAGCAGTTCTTC. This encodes CASWPDRWGNNEQFF.

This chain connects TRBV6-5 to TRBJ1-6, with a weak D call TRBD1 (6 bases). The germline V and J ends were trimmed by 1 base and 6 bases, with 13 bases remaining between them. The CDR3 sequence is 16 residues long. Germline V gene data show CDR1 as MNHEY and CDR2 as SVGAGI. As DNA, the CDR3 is TGTGCCAGCAGTTACTACTTACAGGGCCCTAATTCACCCCTCCACTTT. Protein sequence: CASSYYLQGPNSPLHF.

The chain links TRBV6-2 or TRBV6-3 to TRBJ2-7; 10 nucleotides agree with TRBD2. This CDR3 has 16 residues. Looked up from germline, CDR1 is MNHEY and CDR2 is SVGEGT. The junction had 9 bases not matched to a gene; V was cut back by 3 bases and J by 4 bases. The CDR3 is CASSYASGRLGYEQYF. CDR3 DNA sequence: TGTGCCAGCAGTTATGCTAGCGGGAGACTCGGATACGAGCAGTACTTC.

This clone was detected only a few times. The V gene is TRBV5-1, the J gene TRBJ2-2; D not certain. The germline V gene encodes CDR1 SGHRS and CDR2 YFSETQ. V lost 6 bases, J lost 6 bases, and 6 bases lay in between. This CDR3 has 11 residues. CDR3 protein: CASIQAGELFF. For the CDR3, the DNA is TGCGCCAGCATCCAGGCCGGGGAGCTGTTTTTT. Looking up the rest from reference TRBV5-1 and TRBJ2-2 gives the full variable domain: KAGVTQTPRYLIKTRGQQVTLSCSPISGHRSVSWYQQTPGQGLQFLFEYFSETQRNKGNFPGRFSGRQFSNSRSEMNVSTLELGDSALYLCASIQAGELFFGEGSRLTVL.

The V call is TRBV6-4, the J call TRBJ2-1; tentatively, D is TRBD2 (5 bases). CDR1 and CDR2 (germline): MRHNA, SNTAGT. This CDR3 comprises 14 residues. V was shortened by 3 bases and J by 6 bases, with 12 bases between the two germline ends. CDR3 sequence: CASSDHGGSNEQFF. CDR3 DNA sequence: TGTGCCAGCAGTGATCATGGCGGGTCCAATGAGCAGTTCTTC.

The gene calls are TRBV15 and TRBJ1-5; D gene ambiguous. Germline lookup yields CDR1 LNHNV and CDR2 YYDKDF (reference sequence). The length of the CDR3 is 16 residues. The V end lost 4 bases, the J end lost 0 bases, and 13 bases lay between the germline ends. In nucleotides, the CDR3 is TGTGCCACCAGCACCACGGGATTCAATAGCAATCAGCCCCAGCATTTT. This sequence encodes CATSTTGFNSNQPQHF.

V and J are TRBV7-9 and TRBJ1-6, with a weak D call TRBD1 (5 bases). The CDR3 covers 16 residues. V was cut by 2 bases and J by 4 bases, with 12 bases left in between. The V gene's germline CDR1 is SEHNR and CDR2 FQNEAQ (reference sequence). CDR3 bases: TGTGCCAGCAGCTTAATAGGGGATTCGTATAATTCACCCCTCCACTTT. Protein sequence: CASSLIGDSYNSPLHF. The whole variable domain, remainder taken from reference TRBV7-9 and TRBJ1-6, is DTGVSQNPRHKITKRGQNVTFRCDPISEHNRLYWYRQTLGQGPEFLTYFQNEAQLEKSRLLSDRFSAERPKGSFSTLEIQRTEQGDSAMYLCASSLIGDSYNSPLHFGNGTRLTVT.

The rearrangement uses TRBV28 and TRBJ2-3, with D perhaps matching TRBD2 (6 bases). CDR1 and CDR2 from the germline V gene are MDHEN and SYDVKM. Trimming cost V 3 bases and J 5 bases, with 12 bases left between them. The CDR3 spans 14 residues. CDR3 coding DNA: TGTGCCAGCAGTTTGGTCGGGGGAGTAGATACGCAGTATTTT. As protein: CASSLVGGVDTQYF.

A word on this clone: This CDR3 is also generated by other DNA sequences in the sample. Here the CDR3 reads CATSDHSYGYTF. In DNA, the CDR3 is TGTGCCACCAGTGATCACAGTTATGGCTACACCTTC. This chain links TRBV24-1 with TRBJ1-2; D unclear. In germline, CDR1 is KGHDR, CDR2 SFDVKD. The V and J ends lost 3 bases and 5 bases respectively, with 6 bases between them. CDR3 length equals 12 residues.

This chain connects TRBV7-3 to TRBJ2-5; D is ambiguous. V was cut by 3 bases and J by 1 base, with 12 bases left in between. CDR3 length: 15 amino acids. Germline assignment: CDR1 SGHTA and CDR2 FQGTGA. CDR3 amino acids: CASSFSPGSQETQYF. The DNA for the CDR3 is TGTGCCAGCAGCTTTTCTCCGGGTAGCCAAGAGACCCAGTACTTC.

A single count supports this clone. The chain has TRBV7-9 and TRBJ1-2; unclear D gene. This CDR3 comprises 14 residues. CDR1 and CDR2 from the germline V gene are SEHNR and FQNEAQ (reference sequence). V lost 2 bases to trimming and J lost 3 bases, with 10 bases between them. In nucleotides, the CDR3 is TGTGCCAGCAGCTTAAGGCCGGGAGACTATGGCTACACCTTC. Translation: CASSLRPGDYGYTF. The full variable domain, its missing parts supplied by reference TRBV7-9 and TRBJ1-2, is DTGVSQNPRHKITKRGQNVTFRCDPISEHNRLYWYRQTLGQGPEFLTYFQNEAQLEKSRLLSDRFSAERPKGSFSTLEIQRTEQGDSAMYLCASSLRPGDYGYTFGSGTRLTVV.

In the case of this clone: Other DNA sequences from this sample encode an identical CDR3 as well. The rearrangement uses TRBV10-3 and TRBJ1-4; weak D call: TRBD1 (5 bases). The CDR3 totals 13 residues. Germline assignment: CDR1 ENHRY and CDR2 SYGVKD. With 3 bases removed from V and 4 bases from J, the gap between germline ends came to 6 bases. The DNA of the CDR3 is TGTGCCATCAGTGACGGGGGTAATGAAAAACTGTTTTTT. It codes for CAISDGGNEKLFF.

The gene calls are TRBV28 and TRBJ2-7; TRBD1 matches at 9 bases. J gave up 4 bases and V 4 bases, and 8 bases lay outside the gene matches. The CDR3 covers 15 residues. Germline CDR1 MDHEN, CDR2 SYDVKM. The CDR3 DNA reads TGTGCCAGCAGTTCTCCGGGACAGGGACTTTACGAGCAGTACTTC. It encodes CASSSPGQGLYEQYF.

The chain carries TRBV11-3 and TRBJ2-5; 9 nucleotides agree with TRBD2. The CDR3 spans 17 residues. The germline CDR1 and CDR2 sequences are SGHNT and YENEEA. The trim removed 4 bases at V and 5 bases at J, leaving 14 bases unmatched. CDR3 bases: TGTGCCAGCAGCTACCGGACGGGAGCGGGGGGTCGGGAGACCCAGTACTTC. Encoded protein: CASSYRTGAGGRETQYF. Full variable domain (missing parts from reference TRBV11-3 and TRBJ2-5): EAGVVQSPRYKIIEKKQPVAFWCNPISGHNTLYWYLQNLGQGPELLIRYENEEAVDDSQLPKDRFSAERLKGVDSTLKIQPAELGDSAVYLCASSYRTGAGGRETQYFGPGTRLLVL.

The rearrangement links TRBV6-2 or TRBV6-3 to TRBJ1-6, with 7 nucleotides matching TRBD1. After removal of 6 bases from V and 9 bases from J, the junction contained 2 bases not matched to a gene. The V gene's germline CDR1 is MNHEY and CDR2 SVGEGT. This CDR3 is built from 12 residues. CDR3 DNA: TGTGCCAGCAGCGACAGGGTTTCACCCCTCCACTTT. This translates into CASSDRVSPLHF.

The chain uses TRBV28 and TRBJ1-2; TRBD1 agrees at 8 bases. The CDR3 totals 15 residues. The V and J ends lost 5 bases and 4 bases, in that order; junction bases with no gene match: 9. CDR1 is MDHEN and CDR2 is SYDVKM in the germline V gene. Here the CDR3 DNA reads TGTGCCAGCAGTCCCGCCGGACAGGGAGGCTATGGCTACACCTTC. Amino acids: CASSPAGQGGYGYTF.

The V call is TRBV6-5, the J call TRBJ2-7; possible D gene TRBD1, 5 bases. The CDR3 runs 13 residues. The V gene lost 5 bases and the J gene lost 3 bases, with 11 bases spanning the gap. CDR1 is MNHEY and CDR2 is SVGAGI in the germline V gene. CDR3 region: CASSRGGNYEQYF. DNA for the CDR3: TGTGCCAGCAGTAGGGGCGGCAACTACGAGCAGTACTTC.

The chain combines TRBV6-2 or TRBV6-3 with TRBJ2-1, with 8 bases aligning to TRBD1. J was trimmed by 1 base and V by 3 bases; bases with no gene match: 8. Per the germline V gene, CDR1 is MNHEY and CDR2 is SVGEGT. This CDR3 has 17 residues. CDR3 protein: CASSYSIQGASYNEQFF. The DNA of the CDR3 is TGTGCCAGCAGTTATTCCATCCAGGGGGCTTCCTACAATGAGCAGTTCTTC.

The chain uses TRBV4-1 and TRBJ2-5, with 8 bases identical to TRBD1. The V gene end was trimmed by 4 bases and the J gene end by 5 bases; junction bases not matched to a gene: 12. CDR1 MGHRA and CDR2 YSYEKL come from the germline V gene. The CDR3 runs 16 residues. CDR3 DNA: TGCGCCAGCAGCCGAGGACAGGGCTTGTCGACGGAGACCCAGTACTTC. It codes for CASSRGQGLSTETQYF.

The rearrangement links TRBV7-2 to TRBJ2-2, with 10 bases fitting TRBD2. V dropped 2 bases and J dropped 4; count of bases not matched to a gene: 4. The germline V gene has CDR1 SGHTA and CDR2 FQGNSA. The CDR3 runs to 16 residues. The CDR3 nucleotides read TGTGCCAGCAGCTTAAGCGGGAGGGCCCGCACCGGGGAGCTGTTTTTT. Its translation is CASSLSGRARTGELFF. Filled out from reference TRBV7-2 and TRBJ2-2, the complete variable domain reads GAGVSQSPSNKVTEKGKDVELRCDPISGHTALYWYRQSLGQGLEFLIYFQGNSAPDKSGLPSDRFSAERTGGSVSTLTIQRTQQEDSAVYLCASSLSGRARTGELFFGEGSRLTVL.

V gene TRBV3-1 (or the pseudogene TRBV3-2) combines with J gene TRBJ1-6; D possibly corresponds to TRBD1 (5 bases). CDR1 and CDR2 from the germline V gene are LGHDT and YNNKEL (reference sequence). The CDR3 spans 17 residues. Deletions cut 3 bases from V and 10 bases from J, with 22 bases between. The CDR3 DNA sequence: TGTGCCAGCAGCCACAGAAGGATTCAGGGATCAGGGTCACCCCTCCACTTT. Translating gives CASSHRRIQGSGSPLHF.

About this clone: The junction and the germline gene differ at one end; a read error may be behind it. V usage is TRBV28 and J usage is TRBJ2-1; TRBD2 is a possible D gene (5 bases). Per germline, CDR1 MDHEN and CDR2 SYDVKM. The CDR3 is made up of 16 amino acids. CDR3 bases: TGTGCCAGCAGTTTACGTAAACTAGTTTACTACACTGAGCAGTTCTTC. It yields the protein CASSLRKLVYYTEQFF.

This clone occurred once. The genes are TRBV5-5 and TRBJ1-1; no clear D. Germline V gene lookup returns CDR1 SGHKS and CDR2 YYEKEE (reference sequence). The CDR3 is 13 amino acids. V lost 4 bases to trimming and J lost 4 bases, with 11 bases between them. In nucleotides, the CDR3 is TGTGCCAGCAGCGTGCAGACGGGCACTGAAGCTTTCTTT. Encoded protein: CASSVQTGTEAFF.

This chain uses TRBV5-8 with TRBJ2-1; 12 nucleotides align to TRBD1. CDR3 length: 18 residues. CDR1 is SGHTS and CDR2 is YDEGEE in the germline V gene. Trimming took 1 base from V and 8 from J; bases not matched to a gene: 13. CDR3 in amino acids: CASSLNLDRDRGLDEQFF. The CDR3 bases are TGTGCCAGCAGCTTGAATCTCGACCGGGACAGGGGGCTGGATGAGCAGTTCTTC.

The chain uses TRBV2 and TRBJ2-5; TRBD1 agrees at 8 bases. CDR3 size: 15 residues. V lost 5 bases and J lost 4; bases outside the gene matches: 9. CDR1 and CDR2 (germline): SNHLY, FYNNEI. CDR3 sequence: CASSLRTGRAETQYF. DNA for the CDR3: TGTGCCAGCAGTCTCAGGACAGGGAGAGCAGAGACCCAGTACTTC.